The 15 T cell receptor beta chains in this list originate from one sample, sequenced in a study of cytotoxic CD8 clonotypes in ibrutinib-treated CLL. Sequencing used immunoSEQ multiplex PCR; TCRdb keeps in-frame clones, though not all of them. The table records approximately 32,000 clones, 69% of them present only once. The sample was PBMCs, taken before ibrutinib treatment. All receptors derive from a human donor with chronic lymphocytic leukemia.

The V call is TRBV19, the J call TRBJ2-5; 9 bases are shared with TRBD1. With V trimmed by 3 bases and J by 5 bases, 7 bases remained unmatched. The CDR3 runs 15 residues. Germline V gene lookup returns CDR1 LNHDA and CDR2 SQIVND (reference sequence). The CDR3 nucleotides read TGTGCCAGTAGTATTGGGGACAGGGAGGGGGAGACCCAGTACTTC. Amino acid sequence: CASSIGDREGETQYF.

The chain has TRBV7-2 and TRBJ1-2, with a possible D match to TRBD1 (5 bases). V was shortened by 5 bases and J by 8 bases, with 15 bases between the two germline ends. Germline V gives CDR1 SGHTA, CDR2 FQGNSA. The CDR3 length is 13 residues. CDR3 sequence: CASSPGPGHGYTF. As DNA, the CDR3 is TGTGCCAGCAGCCCCGGCCCGGGGCACGGCTACACCTTC.

This clone was counted only a few times. The rearrangement uses TRBV19 and TRBJ1-4, with D possibly TRBD1 on 6 matching bases. CDR1 and CDR2 from the germline V gene are LNHDA and SQIVND (reference sequence). CDR3 length: 17 residues. V was cut by 6 bases and J by 7 bases, with 24 bases left in between. The CDR3 region is CASRFLQQQGSGEKLFF. CDR3 sequence (DNA): TGTGCCAGTAGGTTCCTCCAGCAACAGGGCAGCGGTGAAAAACTGTTTTTT.

The chain joins TRBV21-1 to TRBJ2-3. TRBV21-1 is reported as a pseudogene. This CDR3 is built from 18 residues. The chain's CDR3 is CASSKSLCLGRTTDTQYF. In DNA, the CDR3 is TGTGCCAGCAGCAAATCATTGTGTTTGGGACGGACCACAGATACGCAGTATTTT.

The V call is TRBV4-3, the J call TRBJ2-2, with D uncertain. Germline V gives CDR1 LGHNA, CDR2 YSLEER. CDR3 length: 17 amino acids. V was trimmed by 1 base and J by 3 bases, leaving 15 bases between them. DNA for the CDR3: TGCGCCAGCAGCCAAGGTGGACCAGGTACATACACCGGGGAGCTGTTTTTT. Translated, it gives CASSQGGPGTYTGELFF.

This chain joins TRBV6-5 and TRBJ1-4; 7 bases align to TRBD1. The junction had 6 bases not matched to a gene; V was cut back by 2 bases and J by 3 bases. Germline values: CDR1 MNHEY, CDR2 SVGAGI. This CDR3 is built from 16 residues. CDR3: CASSYGAGGPNEKLFF. CDR3 in DNA: TGTGCCAGCAGTTACGGGGCAGGGGGACCTAATGAAAAACTGTTTTTT.

This sequence joins TRBV7-6 and TRBJ2-1, with D possibly TRBD2 on 5 matching bases. Deletions cut 0 bases from V and 8 bases from J, with 8 bases between. The CDR3 runs 13 residues. Germline lookup yields CDR1 SGHVS and CDR2 FNYEAQ. This chain's CDR3 is CASSLAREYEQFF. The DNA for the CDR3 is TGTGCCAGCAGCTTAGCTAGGGAGTATGAGCAGTTCTTC.

This rearrangement joins TRBV11-2 to TRBJ1-3, with 8 bases matching TRBD1. There are 15 residues in the CDR3. Germline CDR1 reads SGHAT; CDR2 reads FQNNGV. Unmatched junction bases numbered 3, after V lost 3 bases and J lost 2 bases. CDR3 nucleotides: TGTGCCAGCAGCTTTCAGGGGGCGGCTGGAAACACCATATATTTT. Protein: CASSFQGAAGNTIYF. Together with reference TRBV11-2 and TRBJ1-3, the CDR3 gives the full variable domain: EAGVAQSPRYKIIEKRQSVAFWCNPISGHATLYWYQQILGQGPKLLIQFQNNGVVDDSQLPKDRFSAERLKGVDSTLKIQPAKLEDSAVYLCASSFQGAAGNTIYFGEGSWLTVV.

J is TRBJ2-1 and V is TRBV4-3; 10 bases align to TRBD2. Germline values: CDR1 LGHNA, CDR2 YSLEER. V lost 0 bases to trimming and J lost 9 bases; unmatched junction nucleotides: 8. The CDR3 totals 16 residues. This chain's CDR3 is CASSQDTASGSREQFF. CDR3 in DNA: TGCGCCAGCAGCCAAGATACGGCTAGCGGGAGCCGTGAGCAGTTCTTC.

The chain is built from TRBV11-3 and TRBJ2-7; 8 nucleotides line up with TRBD1. J lost 3 bases, V lost 5 bases, and 6 bases had no gene match. This CDR3 has 14 amino acids. CDR1 is SGHNT and CDR2 is YENEEA in the germline V gene. The CDR3 sequence is CASSPPGTGYEQYF. The CDR3 coding sequence is TGTGCCAGCAGCCCCCCCGGGACAGGCTACGAGCAGTACTTC.

The rearrangement links TRBV2 to TRBJ1-1; D unresolved. V lost 5 bases and J lost 1, with 8 bases in between. The germline CDR1 and CDR2 sequences are SNHLY and FYNNEI. The CDR3 runs to 13 residues. For the CDR3, the DNA is TGTGCCAGCAGTAAACAGCCGAACACTGAAGCTTTCTTT. The encoded protein is CASSKQPNTEAFF.

This clone came up a few times. The chain carries TRBV27 and TRBJ2-2; 7 positions agree with TRBD2. V shed 8 bases, J shed 8 bases, and the junction held 5 bases outside the gene matches. Germline CDR1 MNHEY, CDR2 SMNVEV (reference sequence). The CDR3 sequence is 12 residues long. As DNA, the CDR3 is TGTGCCAGCGGGAGGGGCCTAGGGGAGCTGTTTTTT. It is translated as CASGRGLGELFF.

V usage is TRBV7-2 and J usage is TRBJ2-7; D may match TRBD1 or TRBD2 (5 bases each). CDR3 length equals 13 residues. Trimming took off 5 bases at V and 3 bases at J, with 11 bases between the two ends. Germline V gene lookup returns CDR1 SGHTA and CDR2 FQGNSA. CDR3 DNA: TGTGCCAGCAGCCCCGGGGCATTCTACGAGCAGTACTTC. As protein: CASSPGAFYEQYF.

The chain carries TRBV29-1 and TRBJ2-1, with D perhaps matching TRBD2 (6 bases). Trimming took off 3 bases at V and 12 bases at J, with 15 bases between the two ends. Germline values: CDR1 SQVTM, CDR2 ANQGSEA. CDR3 size: 12 residues. CDR3 loop: CSVDGRGKRQFF. The CDR3 nucleotides read TGCAGCGTTGATGGACGGGGGAAACGGCAGTTCTTC.

The J gene is TRBJ2-1, the V gene TRBV9; 16 positions agree with TRBD2. J lost 4 bases, V lost 2 bases, and 21 bases had no gene match. The germline gives CDR1 SGDLS, CDR2 YYNGEE. The CDR3 sequence is 23 residues long. The CDR3, as DNA: TGTGCCAGCAGCGTTTCTAGAACCGATGAGGGACTAGCGGGAGGGCTTCTTTACAATGAGCAGTTCTTC. Amino acid sequence: CASSVSRTDEGLAGGLLYNEQFF.